This T cell receptor (beta chain) was recovered during a study of vaccination and CD4 T cells after COVID-19. In regard to this clonotype: No antigen is known for it.

Treatment given: roughly ten-day PBMC culture with coronavirus spike peptide pools or control peptides (ViraFEST assay). Germline values: CDR1 DFQATT, CDR2 SNEGSKA (reference sequence). CDR3 length equals 12 residues. V lost 3 bases and J 5 bases, leaving 10 bases between the germline ends. Cultured CD4+ T cells had their DNA profiled by the Oncomine TCR Beta short-read assay. TCRdb called the PCR reads again in MiXCR, with one record for every CDR3 protein. Among approximately 17,000 distinct CDR3 sequences listed, 50% to 65% were seen once. The specimen comprised CD4+ T cells from blood, cultured in vitro, sampled before SARS-CoV-2 vaccination. The gene calls are TRBV20-1 and TRBJ1-2; D not resolved. The source of this sequence is a human donor who had recovered from COVID-19. Here the CDR3 reads CSASFQTYGYTF. The CDR3 DNA is TGCAGTGCTAGTTTCCAGACTTATGGCTACACCTTC.